This is a list of T cell receptor beta chains from one sample in a study of blood T cell repertoires in COVID-19. The assay was immunoSEQ multiplex PCR, and TCRdb's table has in-frame clones only and misses some. Altogether approximately 350,000 clones are present, 70% to 90% being singletons, with the ten largest covering under 4%. The sample consisted of peripheral blood. The receptors come from a woman aged 25 to 39 with COVID-19, enrolled during active disease. The conserved cysteine and the conserved F or W are not part of the CDR3 here.

>TRBV5-4|11|TRBJ2-3
ASSLRVTDTQY
>TRBV7-2|14|TRBJ2-5
ASRSTVSNFQETQY
>TRBV4-2|11|TRBJ2-2
ASGASNTGELF
>TRBV27|14|TRBJ1-2
ASSFGTGGPSYGYT
>TRBV24-1|14|TRBJ2-2
ATTSGGGDSAGELF
>TRBV2|8|TRBJ1-2
AGERYGYT
>TRBV6-5|13|TRBJ2-3
ASRSYRAPTDTQY
>TRBV7-2|13|TRBJ1-1
ASSLRGREEVEAF
>TRBV5-1|12|TRBJ2-7
ASSLRYSSYEQY
>TRBV10-1|11|TRBJ1-3
ASSRGNGNTIY
>TRBV7-2|14|TRBJ2-2
ASSLGGGRNTGELF
>TRBV28|17|TRBJ2-3
ASSLSPLAGGSSTDTQY
>TRBV6-5|10|TRBJ2-2
ASIQNTGELF
>TRBV2|11|TRBJ2-2
ASRGQGTGELF
>TRBV6-5|13|TRBJ1-3
ASRTDRLARNTIY
>TRBV24-1|12|TRBJ1-2
ATSPGQASLSRT
>TRBV14|16|TRBJ2-1
ASSQEAAGGPIYNEQF
>TRBV6-2/TRBV6-3|9|TRBJ2-2
ASSAYGELF
>TRBV4-1|14|TRBJ1-2
ASSQLGQGRNYGYT
>TRBV6-5|12|TRBJ2-7
ASSKTSGIYEQY
>TRBV13|10|TRBJ2-1
ASSSIANEQF
>TRBV9|10|TRBJ1-1
ASSVQGADAF
>TRBV3-1/TRBV3-2|12|TRBJ1-1
ASSQLGDGTEAF
>TRBV7-9|10|TRBJ1-1
ASKGQGLEAF
>TRBV27|12|TRBJ1-2
ASKLEGGHYGYT
>TRBV3-1/TRBV3-2|13|TRBJ2-5
ASRPTSGREETQY
>TRBV6-5|11|TRBJ2-1
ARNRKAYNEQF
>TRBV18|13|TRBJ2-5
ASSTGEQGVETQY
>TRBV30|12|TRBJ2-1
AWASGISYNEQF
>TRBV14|16|TRBJ2-3
ASSHGPRANLVTDTQY
>TRBV4-3|15|TRBJ2-1
ASSQDRGGYRANEQF
>TRBV27|13|TRBJ2-7
ASSHHTMGPGEQY
>TRBV19|13|TRBJ2-2
ASSSTGQNTGELF
>TRBV11-2|13|TRBJ2-1
ASSLLNEAYNEQF
>TRBV18|11|TRBJ2-6
ASSLAGANVLT
>TRBV4-3|15|TRBJ2-5
ASTETLAGGPAETQY
>TRBV9|17|TRBJ2-1
ASSVGGTSKIRGYNEQF